This T cell receptor beta chain came from a study of PD-1 blockade in classical Hodgkin lymphoma. Looking at the study overall: Patients were infused with nivolumab 3 mg/kg every 2 weeks. Study-wide findings and caveats: It was among complete responders that baseline diversity resembled that of newly diagnosed patients. What caused the repertoire differences, perhaps disease activity or prior therapy, remains undefined. When set against healthy donors, newly diagnosed patients were reported to show lower baseline TCR diversity.

Time point of the sample: cycle 4 day 1 (C4D1), after five to seven weeks of nivolumab. Brentuximab vedotin exposure varied among the patients, all of whom had relapsed after autologous stem cell transplantation. Per germline, CDR1 SGHAT and CDR2 FQNNGV. The CDR3 length is 15 residues. With V trimmed by 3 bases and J by 0 bases, 4 bases remained unmatched. Notes on this clone: The antigen is not known.

Assay used: immunoSEQ multiplex PCR; TCRdb lists only in-frame clones, some missing. Counted here are some 93,000 clones, about 77% occurring once; the ten biggest clones make up 9.4%. This receptor was taken from a human donor with classical Hodgkin lymphoma. The chain employs TRBV11-2 and TRBJ2-7, with TRBD2 matching 8 bases. The source material was peripheral blood mononuclear cells (PBMCs), sampled before the fourth cycle of nivolumab. Here the CDR3 reads CASSFSGVSSYEQYF. CDR3 DNA: TGTGCCAGCAGCTTTAGCGGGGTCAGCTCCTACGAGCAGTACTTC.